This TCR beta chain was captured by sequencing in a study of identical twins. Whole-study results and caveats: Weaker excess twin sharing was seen among beta out-of-frame sequences. Abundant cord blood beta clonotypes carried fewer insertions; memory repertoires showed none.

This clonotype was seen a few times. Its antigen is currently unknown. Each CDR3 protein gets one entry after TCRdb re-called the 5' RACE reads with MiXCR. The sample carries 1.5 million or so distinct CDR3 sequences, about 32% recorded once. Healthy Caucasians, and only they, were the donors. V lost 1 base, J lost 2 bases, and 8 bases lay in between. CDR1 and CDR2 (germline): DFQATT, SNEGSKA (reference sequence). This CDR3 contains 13 residues. The receptor was isolated from a newborn girl in good health. The specimen sequenced was cord blood. This sequence joins TRBV20-1 and TRBJ1-1; TRBD1 might be the D (5 bases). The chain's CDR3 is CSARARGNTEAFF. Written as DNA, the CDR3 is TGCAGTGCTAGAGCAAGGGGAAACACTGAAGCTTTCTTT.